This T cell receptor beta chain derives from a study of memory CD4+ T cells and cytomegalovirus serostatus. The overall study: This sample comes from healthy Belgian adults, about nine CMV seropositive, about 25 seronegative.

Whole-study results and caveats: About two fifths of the roughly 160 known CMV-associated TCRbeta sequences appeared in CD4+ memory. Suggested: most of the CMV-linked TCR signature lies in CD4+ memory cells.

Per the authors' pipeline: Out-of-frame sequences were removed, leaving a few million distinct TCRbeta sequences. The data were produced by immunoSEQ multiplex PCR, yet TCRdb's version contains in-frame clones alone and is incomplete. V, J and clone size derive from that table, while D and trimming were established from the DNA sequence. This sample has 35,000 to 50,000 clones, with approximately 80% found just once. Note on this clone: The antigen is unknown. A junction boundary mismatches the germline segment, possibly from a read error.

Single viable CD3+CD4+CD8-CD45RO+ cells were sorted as the memory CD4+ T cells. The CDR3 has 15 amino acids. Per the germline V gene, CDR1 is SSHAT and CDR2 is FNYEAQ (reference sequence). The chain carries TRBV7-7 and TRBJ2-1, with TRBD2 matching 9 bases. The TCR originated in an adult in good health and CMV-seronegative. Specimen: memory CD4+ T cells from blood. The CDR3 here is CASSPRIAGVNEQFF. The DNA for the CDR3 is TGTGCTAGCAGCCCTCGAATAGCGGGGGTCAATGAGCAGTTCTTC. The full variable domain, completed using reference TRBV7-7 and TRBJ2-1, is GAGVSQSPRYKVTKRGQDVTLRCDPISSHATLYWYQQALGQGPEFLTYFNYEAQPDKSGLPSDRFSAERPEGSISTLTIQRTEQRDSAMYRCASSPRIAGVNEQFFGPGTRLTVL.